This T cell receptor beta chain was documented in a study of shared clonotypes between healthy human individuals. About the research overall: CD4 naive and memory got three plates each, CD8 naive two, CD8 memory one. Study outcomes and limitations: The naive CD4 repertoires of a few donors were compared, and around 5.1% of clonotypes were shared.

Profiling relied on immunoSEQ multiplex PCR, and the TCRdb table lists in-frame clones only, not all of them. Found here are millions of clones, more than 80% of them singletons; the top ten hold over 0.12%. V lost 5 bases to trimming and J lost 9 bases; unmatched junction nucleotides: 13. Germline CDR1 reads SEHNR; CDR2 reads FQNEAQ (reference sequence). The CDR3 consists of 15 residues. On this clone itself: Antigen unknown.

The sample consisted of naive CD4+ T cells sorted from blood. Stated subset: CD45RA+ positively selected. This TCR was recovered from a man in his late teens or twenties in good health. The V gene is TRBV7-9, the J gene TRBJ2-1, with 7 bases aligning to TRBD1. CDR3 nucleotide sequence: TGTGCCAGCAGCGTCACAGGGGTTAGGACAGCTGAGCAGTTCTTC. It codes for CASSVTGVRTAEQFF.